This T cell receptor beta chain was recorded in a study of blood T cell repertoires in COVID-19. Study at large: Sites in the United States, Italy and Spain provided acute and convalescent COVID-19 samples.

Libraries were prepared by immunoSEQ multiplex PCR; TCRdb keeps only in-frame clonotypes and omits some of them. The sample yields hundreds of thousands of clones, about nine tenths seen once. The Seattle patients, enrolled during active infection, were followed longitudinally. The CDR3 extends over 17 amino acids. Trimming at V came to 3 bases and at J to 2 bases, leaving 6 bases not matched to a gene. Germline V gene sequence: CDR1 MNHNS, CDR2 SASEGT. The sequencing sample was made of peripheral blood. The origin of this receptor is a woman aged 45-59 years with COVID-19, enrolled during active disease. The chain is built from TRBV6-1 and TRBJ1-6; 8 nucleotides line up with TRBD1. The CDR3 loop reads CASSDRDRTPYNSPLHF. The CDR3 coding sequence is TGTGCCAGCAGTGATCGGGACAGGACACCCTATAATTCACCCCTCCACTTT.